This T cell receptor (beta chain) came from a study of T cell changes during pregnancy in multiple sclerosis. In germline, CDR1 is SGHAT, CDR2 FQNNGV. The V gene end was trimmed by 7 bases and the J gene end by 0 bases; junction bases not matched to a gene: 6. The CDR3 totals 14 residues. The method was immunoSEQ multiplex PCR; TCRdb's version includes in-frame clones alone and lacks a portion of them. Of 55,000 to 80,000 clones listed, 80% to 95% were seen once; the top ten hold about 3%. This clonotype originated in a female donor with multiple sclerosis, enrolled in a pregnancy study. The chain is built from TRBV11-2 and TRBJ2-7, with 7 bases aligning to TRBD2. The specimen comprised CD8+ T cells from peripheral blood mononuclear cells, sampled in the second trimester of pregnancy. This chain's CDR3 is CASTLRGGSYEQYF. In DNA form, the CDR3 reads TGTGCCAGCACCCTCCGCGGGGGCTCCTACGAGCAGTACTTC.